One and the same sample provided the 2 T cell receptor beta chains below, sequenced in a study of T cell repertoires in cytomegalovirus infection. TCRdb reanalysed the reads using MiXCR and keeps one entry per CDR3 protein. The data contain fewer than 950,000 distinct CDR3 sequences, about 33% of them singletons. These receptors' targets are unknown. Sample: cultured CD8+ T cells from PBMCs, taken from culture after CMV antigen stimulation. The receptor source for this set is a human donor in good health (CMV status not recorded). Some clones in this sample may be carry-over from other donors' samples.

This clonotype was seen a few times. The rearrangement links TRBV12-3 or TRBV12-4 to TRBJ1-1, with a tentative D call TRBD1 (5 bases). With 6 bases removed from V and 6 bases from J, the gap between germline ends came to 11 bases. The CDR3 contains 12 residues. The DNA of the CDR3 is TGTGCCAGCAGATCAGGGAGCGCTGAAGCTTTCTTT. Amino acids: CASRSGSAEAFF.

This clonotype appeared a few times. The gene calls are TRBV7-9 and TRBJ2-7; D remains ambiguous. The CDR3 has 13 amino acids. Germline V gene data show CDR1 as SEHNR and CDR2 as FQNEAQ (reference sequence). Trimming took 6 bases from V and 1 from J, leaving 10 bases between them. This CDR3 reads CASSRMGSYEQYV. CDR3 sequence (DNA): TGTGCCAGCAGTCGAATGGGGTCCTACGAGCAGTACGTC.